Shown below are 9 T cell receptor beta chains from a single sample sequenced in a study of CD4 T cells in relation to SARS-CoV-2 and coronaviruses. Sequencing was performed with immunoSEQ multiplex PCR; in TCRdb, only in-frame clones are kept and a portion is missing. The table shows about 22,000 clones, with around four fifths occurring only once. Unexposed donor CD4+ T cells date from 2011-2018, before the COVID-19 pandemic. The cells were cultured for about ten days before CD4+ T cells were isolated. No antigen has been assigned to these receptors. Input material: CD4+ T cells from PBMCs, cultured in vitro. The receptors here all came from a human donor in good health.

The genes are TRBV27 and TRBJ1-6; no firm D call. Trimming cost V 5 bases and J 10 bases, with 15 bases left between them. In germline, CDR1 is MNHEY, CDR2 SMNVEV (reference sequence). The CDR3 has 14 residues. CDR3 residues: CASSQAPQGSPLHF. Written as DNA, the CDR3 is TGTGCCAGCAGTCAGGCCCCACAAGGCTCACCCCTCCACTTT.

This chain joins TRBV29-1 and TRBJ1-4; possibly TRBD1 for D (6 bases). The length of the CDR3 is 13 residues. Between the trimmed V and J ends, which lost 6 bases and 7 bases, there was a span of 15 bases. Germline-derived CDR1 and CDR2 are SQVTM and ANQGSEA. Here the CDR3 reads CSVRVEGGEKLFF. The DNA for the CDR3 is TGCAGCGTACGTGTGGAGGGGGGTGAAAAACTGTTTTTT.

This chain links TRBV19 with TRBJ1-4, with 7 bases matching TRBD1. CDR3 length equals 15 residues. The V gene end was trimmed by 7 bases and the J gene end by 2 bases; junction bases not matched to a gene: 7. From germline, CDR1 is LNHDA and CDR2 SQIVND (reference sequence). CDR3 bases: TGTGCCAGTACCGTCGCAGGGGGGACTAATGAAAAACTGTTTTTT. Translated, it gives CASTVAGGTNEKLFF.

This clone was counted a few times. V gene TRBV6-1 combines with J gene TRBJ2-7; 10 bases map to TRBD2. Trimming took 0 bases from V and 4 from J; bases not matched to a gene: 6. CDR3 length equals 16 residues. CDR1 and CDR2 (germline): MNHNS, SASEGT. This CDR3 reads CASSEALAGDSYEQYF. The CDR3 nucleotides are TGTGCCAGCAGTGAAGCGCTAGCGGGAGACTCGTACGAGCAGTACTTC.

The genes are TRBV28 and TRBJ2-7, with D unclear. V lost 6 bases to trimming and J lost 5 bases, with 11 bases between them. Germline V gives CDR1 MDHEN, CDR2 SYDVKM. This CDR3 contains 12 residues. In DNA form, the CDR3 reads TGTGCCAGCAGCCTCGCGCGACACGAGCAGTACTTC. Protein product: CASSLARHEQYF.

The chain is built from TRBV7-3 and TRBJ2-1; TRBD2 aligns across 8 bases. Trimming cost V 5 bases and J 0 bases; bases outside gene matches: 6. Germline CDR1 is SGHTA and CDR2 is FQGTGA. This CDR3 region has 16 residues. The CDR3 nucleotides read TGTGCCAGCAGCACGTATAGCGGGATCTCCTACAATGAGCAGTTCTTC. It encodes CASSTYSGISYNEQFF.

V gene TRBV3-1 (or the pseudogene TRBV3-2) combines with J gene TRBJ1-5; tentatively, D is TRBD1 (6 bases). Trimming removed 4 bases from V and 0 bases from J, with 7 bases in between. Germline V gives CDR1 LGHDT, CDR2 YNNKEL (reference sequence). This CDR3 is built from 14 residues. CDR3 DNA: TGTGCCAGCAGCCCGGACAGTAGCAATCAGCCCCAGCATTTT. Protein sequence: CASSPDSSNQPQHF.

The chain joins TRBV5-1 to TRBJ2-1; perhaps TRBD1 as D (6 bases). This CDR3 is 16 amino acids long. V lost 1 base and J 0 bases, leaving 11 bases between the germline ends. From germline, CDR1 is SGHRS and CDR2 YFSETQ. DNA for the CDR3: TGCGCCAGCAGCTTGAGGGGGACGAGCTCCTACAATGAGCAGTTCTTC. Protein sequence: CASSLRGTSSYNEQFF.

This clone has just a few counts. This chain connects TRBV20-1 to TRBJ1-1; D remains ambiguous. The CDR3 is 15 residues long. CDR1 DFQATT and CDR2 SNEGSKA come from the germline V gene (reference sequence). Trimming pared 3 bases from V and 5 bases from J, leaving 19 bases between. DNA of the CDR3: TGCAGTGCTAGTCGACCAGGCGCTATGGGTACTGAAGCTTTCTTT. It codes for CSASRPGAMGTEAFF.